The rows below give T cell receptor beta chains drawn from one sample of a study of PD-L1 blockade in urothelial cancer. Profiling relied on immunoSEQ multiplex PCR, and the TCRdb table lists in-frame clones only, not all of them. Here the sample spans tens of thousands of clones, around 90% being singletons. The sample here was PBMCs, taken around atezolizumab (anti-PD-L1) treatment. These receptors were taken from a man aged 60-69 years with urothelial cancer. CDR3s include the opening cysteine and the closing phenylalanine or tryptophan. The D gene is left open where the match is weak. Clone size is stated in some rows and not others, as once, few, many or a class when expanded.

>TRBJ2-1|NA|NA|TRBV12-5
TGTGCTAGTGGTTTGGGTCAGTCAGACAATGAGCAGTTCTTC
CASGLGQSDNEQFF
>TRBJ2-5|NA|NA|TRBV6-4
TGTGCCAGCAGTGACGTTGCCTTCAGGTGGCGGGGCCCCCAAGAGACCCAGTACTTC
CASSDVAFRWRGPQETQYF
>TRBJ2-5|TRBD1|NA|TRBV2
TGTGCCAGCGGAGGGACAGGGGAGACCCAGTACTTC
CASGGTGETQYF
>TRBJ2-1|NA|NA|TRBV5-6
TGTGCCAGCAGCTTCGAGTCACCAAGGGGCTACAATGAGCAGTTCTTC
CASSFESPRGYNEQFF
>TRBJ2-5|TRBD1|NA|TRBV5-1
TGCGCCAGCAGCTCCGGACAGGGAGAAGAGACCCAGTACTTC
CASSSGQGEETQYF
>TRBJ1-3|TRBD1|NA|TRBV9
TGTGCCAGCAGCCCCAGACAGGGTTCCGGAAACACCATATATTTT
CASSPRQGSGNTIYF
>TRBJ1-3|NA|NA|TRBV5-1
TGCGCCAGCAGCTTATCGGTTCAAAACTCTGGAAACACCATATATTTT
CASSLSVQNSGNTIYF
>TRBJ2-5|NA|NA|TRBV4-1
TGCGCCAGCAGCCTTCGGGACAAACAAGAGACCCAGTACTTC
CASSLRDKQETQYF
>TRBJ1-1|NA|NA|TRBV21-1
TGTGCCAGCAACGAAGGAGGGGGCCCTGAAGCTTTCTTT
CASNEGGGPEAFF
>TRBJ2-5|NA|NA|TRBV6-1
TGTGCCACCAAGGGGGACCTCCTCCAAGAGACCCAGTACTTC
CATKGDLLQETQYF
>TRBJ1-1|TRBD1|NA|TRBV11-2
TGTGCCAGCAGCTTAGATAAGCAGGGGGTAGCTTTCTTT
CASSLDKQGVAFF
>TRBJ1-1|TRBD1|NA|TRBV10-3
TGTGCCATCAGTACAGGGGGCCAGTTAATTGAAGCTTTCTTT
CAISTGGQLIEAFF
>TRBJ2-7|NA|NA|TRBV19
TGTGCCAGTAGTAAACCCGAGCTCGGGTCCCACGAGCAGTACTTC
CASSKPELGSHEQYF
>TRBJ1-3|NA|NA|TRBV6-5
TGTGCCAGCAGTCAAACAGTGCACTCTGGAAACACCATATATTTT
CASSQTVHSGNTIYF
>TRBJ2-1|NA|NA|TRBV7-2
TGTGCCAGCAGCCCGTTCGGTGAGCAGTTCTTC
CASSPFGEQFF
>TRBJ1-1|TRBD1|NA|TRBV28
TGTGCCAGCAGTTTAAACGACAGGGGGCGCGGTGAAGCTTTCTTT
CASSLNDRGRGEAFF
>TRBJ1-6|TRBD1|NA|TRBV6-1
TGTGCCAGCAGTGACTTGACCGGGACAGGGGTTTCACCCCTCCACTTT
CASSDLTGTGVSPLHF
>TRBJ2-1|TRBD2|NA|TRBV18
TGTGCCAGCTCATCGTTAGCGGGAGGGTCCTACAATGAGCAGTTCTTC
CASSSLAGGSYNEQFF
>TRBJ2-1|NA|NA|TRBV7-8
TGTGCCAGCAGCGCAGGGGCCGGATCATACAATGAGCAGTTCTTC
CASSAGAGSYNEQFF
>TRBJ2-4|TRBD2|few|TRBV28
TGTGCCAGCAGCCCACCGGGGGGGGCCAAAAACATTCAGTACTTC
CASSPPGGAKNIQYF
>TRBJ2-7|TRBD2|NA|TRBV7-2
TGTGCCAGCAGCTTAGATTCTAGCGGGATCAGAGAGCAGTACTTC
CASSLDSSGIREQYF
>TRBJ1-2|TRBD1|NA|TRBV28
TGTGCCAGCAGGGGGGACAGGGGGCTAGGTGGCTACACCTTC
CASRGDRGLGGYTF
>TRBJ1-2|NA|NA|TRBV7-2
TGTGCCAGCAGTCCCACGGGGGGCGCCTATGGCTACACCTTC
CASSPTGGAYGYTF
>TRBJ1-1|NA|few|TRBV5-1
TGCGCCAGCAGCTTTGGAGGTGGGACTGAAGCTTTCTTT
CASSFGGGTEAFF
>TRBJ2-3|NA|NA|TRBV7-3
TGTGCCAGCAGCTTAGAGGTTGAAGATACGCAGTATTTT
CASSLEVEDTQYF
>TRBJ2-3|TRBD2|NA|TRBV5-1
TGCGCCAGCAGCCAACGGGCAACCGGGACTAGCGGGGGGGCCGGGGATACGCAGTATTTT
CASSQRATGTSGGAGDTQYF
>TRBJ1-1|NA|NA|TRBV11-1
TGTGCCAGCAGCTCTGATTGGGCAGCTATGAACACTGAAGCTTTCTTT
CASSSDWAAMNTEAFF
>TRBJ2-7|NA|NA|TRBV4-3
TGCGCCAGCAGCCAAGATTACACAGCCCCGTTCTACGAGCAGTACTTC
CASSQDYTAPFYEQYF
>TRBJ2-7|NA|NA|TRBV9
TGTGCCAGCAGCGTAGGACCGGGACTTGATGACTACGAGCAGTACTTC
CASSVGPGLDDYEQYF
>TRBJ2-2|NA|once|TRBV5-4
TGTGCCAGCAGCTCTGGAGGGCGGGGGAACACCGGGGAGCTGTTTTTT
CASSSGGRGNTGELFF
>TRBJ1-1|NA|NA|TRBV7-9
TGTGCCAGCAGCTGGGACGGGGGCACTGAAGCTTTCTTT
CASSWDGGTEAFF
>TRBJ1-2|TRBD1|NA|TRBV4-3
TGCGCCAGCAGCCAAGGTCCATCACAGGGGGGAGGCTACACCTTC
CASSQGPSQGGGYTF
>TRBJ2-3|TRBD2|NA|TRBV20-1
TGCAGTGCTAGAGATAGCGGGCGAGAGAATTTT
CSARDSGRENF
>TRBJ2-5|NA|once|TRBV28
TGTGCCAGCCGGTTGTCGGGATGGGAGACCCAGTACTTC
CASRLSGWETQYF
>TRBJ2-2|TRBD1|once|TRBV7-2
TGTGCCAGCAGCCCGGGGACAGGGAGCGGCACCGGGGAGCTGTTTTTT
CASSPGTGSGTGELFF
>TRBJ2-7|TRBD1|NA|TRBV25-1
TGTGCCAGCCTGAGCGACTCGGGACAGTCCTACGAGCAGTACTTC
CASLSDSGQSYEQYF
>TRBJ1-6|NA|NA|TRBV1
TGCACCAGCAGCCAAACAGGGAGTTCACCCCTCCACTTT
CTSSQTGSSPLHF
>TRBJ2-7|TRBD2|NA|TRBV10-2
TGCGCCAGCAGTGAGTCGGCGGGAGGGCTCGAGCAGTACTTC
CASSESAGGLEQYF
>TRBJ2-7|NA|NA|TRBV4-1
TGCGCCAGCAGCCAAGGGTCTCAGGATCTCTCCTACGAGCAGTACTTC
CASSQGSQDLSYEQYF
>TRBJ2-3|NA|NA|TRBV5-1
TGCGCCAGCAGCGCCCGGACTTCTAGCACAGATACGCAGTATTTT
CASSARTSSTDTQYF